These 21 T cell receptor beta chains originate from one sample sequenced in a study of T-cell memory formation after mild COVID-19 (dated by TCRdb to 2020 to 2022). Receptors were amplified or captured by 5' RACE. The data were produced on an Illumina NovaSeq 6000. Starting from the raw public reads, TCRdb applied fastp trimming at Q25, assembled clones with MiXCR and retained in-frame beta chains. For every CDR3 protein sequence, its rows merge into one entry that carries the most common genes and DNA. The sample has about 270,000 distinct CDR3 sequences on record, over 15% of them singletons. The ten biggest clones cover 2.1% of the sample. Sequenced sample: PBMCs or a T cell subset sorted from them (not recorded which). The receptors were gathered from an adult woman who had mild COVID-19 (a few samples of this study predate the infection). The sample titles of this study are shuffled in the database, so cell type and time point are left out; the donor was told from shared clones.

This clonotype was detected a few times. V and J are TRBV11-2 and TRBJ2-3, with TRBD1 identical over 12 bases. This CDR3 region has 19 residues. Germline V gene lookup returns CDR1 SGHAT and CDR2 FQNNGV. With 1 base clipped from V and 2 bases from J, the junction kept 10 bases outside the gene matches. CDR3: CASSLAGQGASTVTDTQYF. The DNA of the CDR3 is TGTGCCAGCAGCTTAGCGGGACAGGGGGCGTCAACGGTCACAGATACGCAGTATTTT.

The V gene is TRBV3-1, the J gene TRBJ2-7; D is perhaps TRBD2 (6 bases). The CDR3 runs 16 residues. Germline values: CDR1 LGHDT, CDR2 YNNKEL (reference sequence). V gave up 1 base and J gave up 5 bases, with 18 bases separating them. The DNA of the CDR3 is TGTGCCAGCAGCCAAGGGACCGGGGGTAAGTCGAACGAGCAGTACTTC. Encoded protein: CASSQGTGGKSNEQYF.

A few counts support this clonotype. V is TRBV5-1 and J is TRBJ2-7; D remains unclear. The CDR3 covers 14 residues. Germline CDR1 SGHRS, CDR2 YFSETQ. V shed 0 bases and J shed 2 bases, with 9 bases lying between them. This chain's CDR3 is CASSLGVPTYEQYF. The CDR3 nucleotides are TGCGCCAGCAGCTTGGGGGTGCCCACCTACGAGCAGTACTTC. Together with reference TRBV5-1 and TRBJ2-7, the CDR3 gives the full variable domain: KAGVTQTPRYLIKTRGQQVTLSCSPISGHRSVSWYQQTPGQGLQFLFEYFSETQRNKGNFPGRFSGRQFSNSRSEMNVSTLELGDSALYLCASSLGVPTYEQYFGPGTRLTVT.

This clonotype was seen more than once but under ten times. The chain couples TRBV5-5 to TRBJ2-1, with D uncertain. V was cut by 3 bases and J by 12 bases, with 16 bases left in between. The CDR3 contains 13 residues. CDR1 is SGHKS and CDR2 is YYEKEE in the germline V gene (reference sequence). The DNA of the CDR3 is TGTGCCAGCAGCTCGACTCCTCCGTCGGCGCAGTTCTTC. Its protein product is CASSSTPPSAQFF.

This sequence joins TRBV4-1 and TRBJ2-1, with 13 bases fitting TRBD2. CDR3 length: 18 residues. The trim removed 4 bases at V and 6 bases at J, leaving 12 bases unmatched. The V gene's germline CDR1 is MGHRA and CDR2 YSYEKL. CDR3 residues: CASSRTSGGHTLLNEQFF. The CDR3 DNA reads as TGCGCCAGCAGCCGGACTAGCGGGGGCCATACCTTACTCAATGAGCAGTTCTTC.

The V gene is TRBV7-6, the J gene TRBJ2-2; no clear D gene. Germline lookup yields CDR1 SGHVS and CDR2 FNYEAQ. V dropped 5 bases and J dropped 0 bases, with 13 bases sitting between them. This CDR3 comprises 16 residues. The CDR3: CASSQTPPANTGELFF. DNA of the CDR3: TGTGCCAGCAGCCAAACTCCCCCGGCGAACACCGGGGAGCTGTTTTTT.

The J gene is TRBJ1-5, the V gene TRBV12-3 or TRBV12-4, with 7 nucleotides matching TRBD1. The V gene end was trimmed by 3 bases and the J gene end by 6 bases; junction bases not matched to a gene: 5. This CDR3 has 14 amino acids. CDR3 sequence (DNA): TGTGCCAGCAGTTTCGACAGGGTCGGTCAGCCCCAGCATTTT. This encodes CASSFDRVGQPQHF.

The chain uses TRBV6-5 and TRBJ2-7, with a possible D match to TRBD2 (5 bases). This CDR3 comprises 13 residues. V dropped 6 bases and J dropped 4 bases, with 13 bases sitting between them. Germline V lookup: CDR1 MNHEY, CDR2 SVGAGI. The CDR3 DNA reads as TGTGCCAGCAGACCCCGGACGGGATACGAGCAGTACGTC. This translates into CASRPRTGYEQYV.

The J gene is TRBJ2-5, the V gene TRBV4-1; D might be TRBD2 (6 bases). The length of the CDR3 is 18 residues. The germline V gene encodes CDR1 MGHRA and CDR2 YSYEKL. Trimming removed 3 bases at V and 3 bases at J, with 23 bases between. Here the CDR3 reads CASSQGPPFGGGKETQYF. The CDR3 coding sequence is TGCGCCAGCAGCCAGGGACCACCTTTTGGGGGAGGAAAAGAGACCCAGTACTTC.

In this sample, this clonotype turned up a few times. The V gene is TRBV5-1, the J gene TRBJ1-3; D perhaps matches TRBD1 (6 bases). The length of the CDR3 is 15 residues. Germline V CDR1 and CDR2: SGHRS, YFSETQ. Trimming took off 4 bases at V and 4 bases at J, with 15 bases between the two ends. This CDR3 is CASSARGKDGNTIYF. CDR3 coding DNA: TGCGCCAGCAGCGCCAGGGGTAAGGACGGAAACACCATATATTTT.

The chain has TRBV29-1 and TRBJ1-2; 8 bases are shared with TRBD1. Unmatched junction bases numbered 7, after V lost 3 bases and J lost 7 bases. The CDR3 loop spans 13 amino acids. Germline V gene lookup returns CDR1 SQVTM and CDR2 ANQGSEA. CDR3 protein: CSVDQGAFGGYTF. CDR3 nucleotides: TGCAGCGTTGATCAGGGGGCATTTGGTGGCTACACCTTC.

This clonotype was observed a handful of times. This chain uses TRBV5-1 with TRBJ1-3; the D is unclear. CDR3 size: 13 residues. The V gene lost 5 bases and the J gene lost 8 bases, with 14 bases spanning the gap. The germline V gene has CDR1 SGHRS and CDR2 YFSETQ. CDR3 residues: CASSSFGGDTIYF. Written as DNA, the CDR3 is TGCGCCAGCAGTAGCTTTGGTGGGGACACCATATATTTT.

This clonotype showed up just a few times. The chain combines TRBV29-1 with TRBJ2-4, with D possibly called TRBD1 or TRBD2 (6 bases each). Trimming removed 4 bases from V and 0 bases from J, with 13 bases in between. The CDR3 extends over 15 amino acids. Germline CDR1 and CDR2: SQVTM and ANQGSEA. DNA for the CDR3: TGCAGCGTTGTAGGGGGGATGGGAGCCAAAAACATTCAGTACTTC. Amino acid sequence: CSVVGGMGAKNIQYF.

This rearrangement joins TRBV10-2 to TRBJ2-1; D not resolved. This CDR3 is 14 amino acids long. Per the germline V gene, CDR1 is WSHSY and CDR2 is SAAADI. V was clipped by 6 bases and J by 0 bases, with 9 bases between them. The CDR3 loop reads CASRSRSSYNEQFF. CDR3 bases: TGCGCCAGCAGATCTAGGAGCTCCTACAATGAGCAGTTCTTC.

This clonotype came up a few times. J is TRBJ2-6 and V is TRBV3-1; the D is unclear. V lost 1 base and J 4 bases, leaving 8 bases between the germline ends. This CDR3 contains 15 residues. CDR1 and CDR2 from the germline V gene are LGHDT and YNNKEL (reference sequence). CDR3 in amino acids: CASSQVAIGANVLTF. CDR3 in DNA: TGTGCCAGCAGCCAAGTGGCAATCGGGGCCAACGTCCTGACTTTC.

In this sample, this clonotype turned up a few times. The V call is TRBV5-1, the J call TRBJ2-7; 7 bases match TRBD1. Germline assignment: CDR1 SGHRS and CDR2 YFSETQ. The V segment lost 4 bases and the J segment 0 bases; nucleotides outside the gene matches: 7. The CDR3 runs 15 residues. The CDR3 DNA sequence: TGCGCCAGCAGCCCTTGGACAGGAAACTCCTACGAGCAGTACTTC. It is translated as CASSPWTGNSYEQYF.

This sequence joins TRBV6-6 and TRBJ1-2, with a tentative D call TRBD1 (5 bases). Germline V gene lookup returns CDR1 MNHNY and CDR2 SVGAGI (reference sequence). Between the trimmed V and J ends, which lost 5 bases and 3 bases, there was a span of 13 bases. CDR3 size: 14 residues. The CDR3 spells CASSLPGADYGYTF. The CDR3 DNA is TGTGCCAGCAGTCTTCCCGGGGCTGACTATGGCTACACCTTC.

This clonotype was counted between two and nine times. The rearrangement joins TRBV24-1 to TRBJ2-2, with TRBD1 matching over 7 bases. Per germline, CDR1 KGHDR and CDR2 SFDVKD. The CDR3 runs 18 residues. Trimming took 3 bases from V and 6 from J; bases not matched to a gene: 15. As DNA, the CDR3 is TGTGCCACCAGTGATCCGCTCAGACAGGGCCAGGATTCCGGGGAGCTGTTTTTT. Residues: CATSDPLRQGQDSGELFF.

The chain uses TRBV24-1 and TRBJ2-7; D assignment may be TRBD1 or TRBD2 (5 bases each). Trimming shortened V by 1 base and J by 5 bases, and 20 bases separated the two germline ends. This CDR3 is 17 amino acids long. Per germline, CDR1 KGHDR and CDR2 SFDVKD. Here the CDR3 reads CATSDFRGGQGVNEQYF. The CDR3 coding sequence is TGTGCCACCAGTGATTTCCGGGGTGGGCAGGGAGTCAACGAGCAGTACTTC.

This clonotype was seen at least ten times. The chain uses TRBV4-1 and TRBJ2-2; 16 bases map to TRBD2. This CDR3 is built from 21 residues. The V segment lost 0 bases and the J segment 5 bases; nucleotides outside the gene matches: 12. The germline CDR1 and CDR2 sequences are MGHRA and YSYEKL. CDR3 sequence: CASSQDPRRSGLAGGTGELFF. For the CDR3, the DNA is TGCGCCAGCAGCCAAGACCCCAGGCGGTCGGGACTAGCGGGGGGGACCGGGGAGCTGTTTTTT.

This clonotype was counted between two and nine times. The chain has TRBV7-9 and TRBJ2-7; 10 positions agree with TRBD1. CDR1 and CDR2 from the germline V gene are SEHNR and FQNEAQ (reference sequence). The CDR3 sequence is 19 residues long. V shed 7 bases and J 0 bases; nucleotides not matched to a gene: 18. Written as DNA, the CDR3 is TGTGCCAGCATACGACTCCGGGACAGGGGTCTAACGAGCTCCTACGAGCAGTACTTC. It is translated as CASIRLRDRGLTSSYEQYF.